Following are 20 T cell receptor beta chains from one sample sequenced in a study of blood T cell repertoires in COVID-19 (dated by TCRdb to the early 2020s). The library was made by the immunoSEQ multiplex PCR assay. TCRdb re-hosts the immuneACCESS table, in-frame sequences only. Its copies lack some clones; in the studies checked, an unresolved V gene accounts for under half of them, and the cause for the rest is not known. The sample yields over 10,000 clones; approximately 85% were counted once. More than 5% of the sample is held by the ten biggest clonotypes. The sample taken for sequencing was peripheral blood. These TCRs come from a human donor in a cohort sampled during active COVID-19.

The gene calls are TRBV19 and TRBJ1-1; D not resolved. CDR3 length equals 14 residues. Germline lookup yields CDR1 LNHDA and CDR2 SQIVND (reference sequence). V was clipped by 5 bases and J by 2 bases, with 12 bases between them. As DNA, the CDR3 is TGTGCCAGTAGTCTCCGCGGGAGAAACACTGAAGCTTTCTTT. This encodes CASSLRGRNTEAFF.

CDR3 region: CASTGSRGYGYTF. The DNA for the CDR3 is TGTGCCAGCACTGGGTCCCGCGGCTATGGCTACACCTTC. The chain carries TRBV12-3 or TRBV12-4 and TRBJ1-2; D gene ambiguous. V lost 7 bases to trimming and J lost 4 bases, with 13 bases between them. This CDR3 is built from 13 residues.

The CDR3 DNA is TGTGCCAGCCTCAGCTTTGGAGGTTCCTACGAGCAGTACTTC. Encoded protein: CASLSFGGSYEQYF. This sequence joins TRBV5-6 and TRBJ2-7, with D perhaps TRBD2 (5 bases). Germline CDR1 and CDR2: SGHDT and YYEEEE. Deletions cut 7 bases from V and 1 base from J, with 15 bases between. There are 14 residues in the CDR3.

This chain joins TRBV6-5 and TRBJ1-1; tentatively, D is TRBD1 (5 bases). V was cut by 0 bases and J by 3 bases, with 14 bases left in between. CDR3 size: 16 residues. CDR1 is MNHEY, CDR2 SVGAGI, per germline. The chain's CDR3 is CASSYSGAGGYTEAFF. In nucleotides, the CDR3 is TGTGCCAGCAGTTACTCCGGGGCGGGAGGGTACACTGAAGCTTTCTTT.

CDR3 nucleotide sequence: TGTGCCAGCTCACACTCGGGACTCCCCGGCACAGATACGCAGTATTTT. Amino acid sequence: CASSHSGLPGTDTQYF. V and J are TRBV18 and TRBJ2-3, with D tentatively TRBD2 (6 bases). CDR3 length: 16 amino acids. Germline V lookup: CDR1 KGHSH, CDR2 LQKENI. The ends were cut back, 4 bases at V and 1 base at J, with 15 bases in the middle.

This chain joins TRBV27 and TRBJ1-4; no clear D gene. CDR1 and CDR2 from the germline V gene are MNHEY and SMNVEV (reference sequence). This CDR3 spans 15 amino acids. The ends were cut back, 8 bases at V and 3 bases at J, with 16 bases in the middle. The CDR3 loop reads CASAQNWSPNEKLFF. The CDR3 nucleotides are TGTGCCAGCGCACAAAATTGGTCCCCTAATGAAAAACTGTTTTTT.

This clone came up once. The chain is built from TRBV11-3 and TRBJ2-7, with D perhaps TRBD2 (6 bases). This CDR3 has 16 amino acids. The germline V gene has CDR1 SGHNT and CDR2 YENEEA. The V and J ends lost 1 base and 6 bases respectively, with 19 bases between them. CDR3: CASSLGGAGTGREQYF. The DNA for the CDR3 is TGTGCCAGCAGCTTAGGCGGGGCAGGGACTGGACGCGAGCAGTACTTC. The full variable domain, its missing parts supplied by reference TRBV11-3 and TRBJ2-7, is EAGVVQSPRYKIIEKKQPVAFWCNPISGHNTLYWYLQNLGQGPELLIRYENEEAVDDSQLPKDRFSAERLKGVDSTLKIQPAELGDSAVYLCASSLGGAGTGREQYFGPGTRLTVT.

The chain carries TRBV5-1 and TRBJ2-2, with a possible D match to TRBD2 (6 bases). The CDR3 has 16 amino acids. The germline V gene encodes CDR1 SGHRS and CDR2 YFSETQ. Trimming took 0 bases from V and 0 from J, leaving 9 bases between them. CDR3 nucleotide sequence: TGCGCCAGCAGCTTGGGGCGGGGATCGAACACCGGGGAGCTGTTTTTT. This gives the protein CASSLGRGSNTGELFF.

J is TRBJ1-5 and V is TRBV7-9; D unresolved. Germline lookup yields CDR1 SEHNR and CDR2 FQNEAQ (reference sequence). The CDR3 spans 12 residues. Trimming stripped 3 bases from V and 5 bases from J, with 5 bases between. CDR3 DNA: TGTGCCAGCAGCTTCGGTGATCAGCCCCAGCATTTT. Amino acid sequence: CASSFGDQPQHF.

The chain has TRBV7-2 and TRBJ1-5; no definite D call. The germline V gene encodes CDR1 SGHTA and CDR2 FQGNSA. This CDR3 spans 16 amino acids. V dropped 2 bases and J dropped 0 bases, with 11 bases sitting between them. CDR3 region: CASSLSSPYSNQPQHF. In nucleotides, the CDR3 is TGTGCCAGCAGCTTATCGTCACCCTATAGCAATCAGCCCCAGCATTTT.

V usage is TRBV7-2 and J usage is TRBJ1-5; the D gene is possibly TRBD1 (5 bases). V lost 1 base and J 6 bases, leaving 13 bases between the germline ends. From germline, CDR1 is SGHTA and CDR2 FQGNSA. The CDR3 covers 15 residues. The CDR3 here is CASSLVQGVAQPQHF. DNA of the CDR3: TGTGCCAGCAGCTTAGTTCAAGGGGTTGCTCAGCCCCAGCATTTT.

The CDR3: CASRGQGAYEQYF. CDR3 bases: TGTGCCAGCCGGGGACAGGGGGCCTACGAGCAGTACTTC. The V and J genes are TRBV5-6 and TRBJ2-7; 11 bases line up with TRBD1. This CDR3 has 13 residues. Germline CDR1 SGHDT, CDR2 YYEEEE. J lost 2 bases, V lost 7 bases, and 2 bases had no gene match.

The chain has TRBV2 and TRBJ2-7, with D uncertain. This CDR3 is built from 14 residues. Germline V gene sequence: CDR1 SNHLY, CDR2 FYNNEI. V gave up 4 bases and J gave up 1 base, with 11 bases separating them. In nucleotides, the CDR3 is TGTGCCAGCAGTGGTGGCCAGATGTCCTACGAGCAGTACTTC. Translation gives CASSGGQMSYEQYF.

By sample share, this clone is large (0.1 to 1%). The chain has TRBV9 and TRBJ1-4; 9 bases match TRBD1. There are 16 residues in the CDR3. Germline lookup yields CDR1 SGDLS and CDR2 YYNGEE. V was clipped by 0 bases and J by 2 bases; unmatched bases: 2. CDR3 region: CASSVGQGGTNEKLFF. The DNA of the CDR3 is TGTGCCAGCAGCGTAGGACAGGGGGGCACTAATGAAAAACTGTTTTTT.

CDR3 nucleotide sequence: TGTGCCAGCAGCCTTTTCCGTGTAAACCAAGAGACCCAGTACTTC. It codes for CASSLFRVNQETQYF. The V and J genes are TRBV11-2 and TRBJ2-5; D is unresolved. V gave up 5 bases and J gave up 0 bases, with 13 bases separating them. The CDR3 is 15 residues long. Germline values: CDR1 SGHAT, CDR2 FQNNGV.

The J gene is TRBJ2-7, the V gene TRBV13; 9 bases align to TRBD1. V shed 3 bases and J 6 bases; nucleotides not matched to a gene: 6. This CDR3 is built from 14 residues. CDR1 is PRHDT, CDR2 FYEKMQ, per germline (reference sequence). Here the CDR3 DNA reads TGTGCCAGCAGCTTCCGGGACAGGGTCGGCGAGCAGTACTTC. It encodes CASSFRDRVGEQYF.

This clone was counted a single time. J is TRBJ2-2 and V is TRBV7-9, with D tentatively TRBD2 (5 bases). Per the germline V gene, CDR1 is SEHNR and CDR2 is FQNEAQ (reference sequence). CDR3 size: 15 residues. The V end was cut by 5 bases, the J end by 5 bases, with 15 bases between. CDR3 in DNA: TGTGCCAGCAGCCCTTTAGCGTTTGGGACCGGGGAGCTGTTTTTT. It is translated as CASSPLAFGTGELFF.

The CDR3 reads CASASGGLVGNTEAFF. The CDR3 DNA follows: TGTGCCAGCGCTTCAGGGGGCCTTGTGGGGAACACTGAAGCTTTCTTT. This chain connects TRBV28 to TRBJ1-1; 8 bases are a match to TRBD1. CDR3 length: 16 residues. Germline loops: CDR1 MDHEN, CDR2 SYDVKM. J lost 1 base, V lost 8 bases, and 12 bases had no gene match.

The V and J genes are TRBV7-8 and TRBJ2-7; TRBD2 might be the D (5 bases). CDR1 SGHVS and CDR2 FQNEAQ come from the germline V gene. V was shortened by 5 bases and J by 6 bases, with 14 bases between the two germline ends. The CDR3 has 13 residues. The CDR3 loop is CASSRDGRAEQYF. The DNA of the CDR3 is TGTGCCAGCAGCCGAGATGGGCGGGCCGAGCAGTACTTC.

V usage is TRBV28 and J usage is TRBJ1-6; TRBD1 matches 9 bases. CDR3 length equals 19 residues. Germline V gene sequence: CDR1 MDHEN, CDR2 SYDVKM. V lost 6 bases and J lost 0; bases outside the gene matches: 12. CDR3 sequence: CASSLTGGQGFSYNSPLHF. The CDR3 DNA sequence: TGTGCCAGCAGCCTTACAGGGGGACAGGGCTTCTCCTATAATTCACCCCTCCACTTT.